The present TCR beta chain was sequenced within a study of T cell changes during pregnancy in multiple sclerosis. Sequencing was performed with immunoSEQ multiplex PCR; in TCRdb, only in-frame clones are kept and a portion is missing. The data show under 110,000 clones, with around 93% seen just once and 1.6% held by the top ten. The table lists this clone with a count of one. The source was peripheral blood, collected after pregnancy. This receptor was obtained from a female donor with multiple sclerosis, enrolled in a pregnancy study.

The CDR3 DNA is TGCAGCGTTGATCAGGGGGCCTATGGCTACACCTTC. Translated: CSVDQGAYGYTF. The rearrangement uses TRBV29-1 and TRBJ1-2; TRBD1 matches at 8 bases. CDR3 size: 12 residues. Germline loops: CDR1 SQVTM, CDR2 ANQGSEA. J lost 4 bases, V lost 3 bases, and 1 base had no gene match.